Only a few counts were recorded for the clone carrying this T cell receptor (beta chain). Antigen: not known. These data originate in a study of response to subunit inactivated influenza vaccine. Study findings and constraints: Only a handful of new T cells, the authors suggested, are recruited with each seasonal influenza vaccination.

Germline V gives CDR1 SGHRS, CDR2 YFSETQ. The CDR3 totals 16 residues. The ends lost 1 base at V and 1 base at J; junction bases unmatched: 2. TCRdb reprocessed the RT-PCR reads via MiXCR and lists one record per CDR3 protein. The sample holds 600,000 to 850,000 distinct CDR3 sequences, around 15% seen once. Sequencing was performed on PBMCs from blood, taken 14 days before vaccination. The rearrangement uses TRBV5-1 and TRBJ2-5; 12 nucleotides agree with TRBD2. The receptor comes from a man aged 45-60 years who received an inactivated influenza vaccine. CDR3 protein: CASSLTSGGSQETQYF. CDR3 in DNA: TGCGCCAGCAGCTTGACTAGCGGGGGGTCCCAAGAGACCCAGTACTTC.